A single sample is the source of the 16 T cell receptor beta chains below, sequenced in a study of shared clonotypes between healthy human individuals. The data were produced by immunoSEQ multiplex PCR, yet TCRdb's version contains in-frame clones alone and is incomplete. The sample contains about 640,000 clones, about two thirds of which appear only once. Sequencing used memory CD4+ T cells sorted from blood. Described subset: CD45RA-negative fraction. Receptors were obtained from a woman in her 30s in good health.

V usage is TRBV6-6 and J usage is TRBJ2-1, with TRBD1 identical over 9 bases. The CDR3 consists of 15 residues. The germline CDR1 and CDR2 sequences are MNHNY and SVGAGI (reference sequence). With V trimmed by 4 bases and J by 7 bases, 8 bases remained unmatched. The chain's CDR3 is CASSWGQGPWNEQFF. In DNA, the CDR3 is TGTGCCAGCAGTTGGGGACAGGGCCCTTGGAATGAGCAGTTCTTC.

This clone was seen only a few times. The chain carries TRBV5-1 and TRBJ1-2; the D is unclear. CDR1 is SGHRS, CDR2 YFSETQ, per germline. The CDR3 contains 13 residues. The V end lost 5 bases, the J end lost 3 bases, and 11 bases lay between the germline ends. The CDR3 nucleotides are TGCGCCAGCAGGGTTTTGGAGGACTATGGCTACACCTTC. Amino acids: CASRVLEDYGYTF.

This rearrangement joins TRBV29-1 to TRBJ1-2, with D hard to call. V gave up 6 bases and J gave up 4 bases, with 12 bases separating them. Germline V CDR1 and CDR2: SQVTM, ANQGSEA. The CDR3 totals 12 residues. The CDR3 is CSVKGIGYGYTF. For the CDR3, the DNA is TGCAGCGTAAAGGGAATTGGCTATGGCTACACCTTC.

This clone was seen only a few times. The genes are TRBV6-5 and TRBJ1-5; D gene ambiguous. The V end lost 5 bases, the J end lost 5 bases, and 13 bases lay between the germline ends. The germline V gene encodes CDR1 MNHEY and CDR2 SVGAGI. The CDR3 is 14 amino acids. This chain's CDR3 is CASSPTLSYQPQHF. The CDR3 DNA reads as TGTGCCAGCAGTCCAACTTTAAGTTATCAGCCCCAGCATTTT.

The CDR3 reads CASSFQPTNQPQHF. In nucleotides, the CDR3 is TGTGCCAGCAGTTTCCAACCGACTAATCAGCCCCAGCATTTT. This chain links TRBV28 with TRBJ1-5; the D is unclear. CDR1 and CDR2 from the germline V gene are MDHEN and SYDVKM. Trimming left V 3 bases short and J 4 bases short, with 10 bases between. CDR3 length: 14 residues.

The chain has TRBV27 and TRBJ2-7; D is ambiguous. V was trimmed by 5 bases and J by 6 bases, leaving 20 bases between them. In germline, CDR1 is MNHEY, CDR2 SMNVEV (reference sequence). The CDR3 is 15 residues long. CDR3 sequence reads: CASSPLGRSSSEQYF. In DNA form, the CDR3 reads TGTGCCAGCAGTCCCCTCGGCAGGTCTAGTTCCGAGCAGTACTTC.

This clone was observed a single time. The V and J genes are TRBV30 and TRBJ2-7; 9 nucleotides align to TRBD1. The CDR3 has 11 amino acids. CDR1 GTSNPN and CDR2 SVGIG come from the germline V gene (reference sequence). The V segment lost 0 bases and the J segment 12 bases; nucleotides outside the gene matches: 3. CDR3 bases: TGTGCCTGGAGTGTAGAGGGACAGGGGTACTTC. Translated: CAWSVEGQGYF. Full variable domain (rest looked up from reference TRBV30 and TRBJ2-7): SQTIHQWPATLVQPVGSPLSLECTVEGTSNPNLYWYRQAAGRGLQLLFYSVGIGQISSEVPQNLSASRPQDRQFILSSKKLLLSDSGFYLCAWSVEGQGYFGPGTRLTVT.

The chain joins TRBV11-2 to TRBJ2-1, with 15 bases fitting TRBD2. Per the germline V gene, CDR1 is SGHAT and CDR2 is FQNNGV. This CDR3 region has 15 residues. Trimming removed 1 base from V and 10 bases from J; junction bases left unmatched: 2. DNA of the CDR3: TGTGCCAGCAGCTTAGGGGGGACTAGCGGGAGGGAGCAGTTCTTC. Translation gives CASSLGGTSGREQFF.

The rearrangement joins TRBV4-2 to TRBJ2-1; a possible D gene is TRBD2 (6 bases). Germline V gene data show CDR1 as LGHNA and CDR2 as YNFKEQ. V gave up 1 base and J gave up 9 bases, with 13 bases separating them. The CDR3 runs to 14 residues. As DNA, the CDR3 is TGTGCCAGCAGCCAAGGGCGGGAATTTAGTGAGCAGTTCTTC. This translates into CASSQGREFSEQFF.

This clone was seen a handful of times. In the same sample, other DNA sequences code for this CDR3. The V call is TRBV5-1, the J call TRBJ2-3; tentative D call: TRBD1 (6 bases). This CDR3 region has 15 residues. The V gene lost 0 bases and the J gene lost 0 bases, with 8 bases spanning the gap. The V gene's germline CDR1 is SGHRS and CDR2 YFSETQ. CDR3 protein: CASSLGGQSTDTQYF. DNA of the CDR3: TGCGCCAGCAGCTTGGGTGGACAGAGCACAGATACGCAGTATTTT.

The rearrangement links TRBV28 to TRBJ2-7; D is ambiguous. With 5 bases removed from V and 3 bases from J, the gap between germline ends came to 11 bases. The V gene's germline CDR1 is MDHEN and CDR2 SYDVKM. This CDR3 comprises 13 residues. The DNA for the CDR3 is TGTGCCAGCAGTCCTACAGCTTTCTACGAGCAGTACTTC. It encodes CASSPTAFYEQYF.

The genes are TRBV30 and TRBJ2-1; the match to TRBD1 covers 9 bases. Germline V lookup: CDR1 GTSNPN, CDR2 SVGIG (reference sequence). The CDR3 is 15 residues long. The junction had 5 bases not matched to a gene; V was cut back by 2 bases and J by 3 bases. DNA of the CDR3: TGTGCCTGGAGTAGGGGACAGGGCTTCTACAATGAGCAGTTCTTC. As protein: CAWSRGQGFYNEQFF.

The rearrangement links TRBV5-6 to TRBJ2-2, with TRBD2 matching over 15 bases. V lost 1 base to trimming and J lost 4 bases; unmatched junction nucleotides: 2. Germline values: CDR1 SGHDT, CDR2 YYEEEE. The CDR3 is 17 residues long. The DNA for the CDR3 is TGTGCCAGCAGCTTGAGGGGACTAGCGGGAGGCACCGGGGAGCTGTTTTTT. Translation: CASSLRGLAGGTGELFF.

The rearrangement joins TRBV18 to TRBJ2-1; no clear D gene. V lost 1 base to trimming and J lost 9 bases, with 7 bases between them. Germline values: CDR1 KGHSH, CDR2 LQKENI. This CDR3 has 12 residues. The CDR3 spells CASSPRGSEQFF. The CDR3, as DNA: TGTGCCAGCTCACCACGGGGAAGTGAGCAGTTCTTC.

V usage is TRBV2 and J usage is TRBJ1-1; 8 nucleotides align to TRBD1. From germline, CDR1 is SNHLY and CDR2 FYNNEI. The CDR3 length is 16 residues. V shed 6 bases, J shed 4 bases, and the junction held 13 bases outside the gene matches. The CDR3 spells CASRVAGGADFTEAFF. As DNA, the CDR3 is TGTGCCAGCAGAGTTGCAGGGGGCGCAGATTTCACTGAAGCTTTCTTT.

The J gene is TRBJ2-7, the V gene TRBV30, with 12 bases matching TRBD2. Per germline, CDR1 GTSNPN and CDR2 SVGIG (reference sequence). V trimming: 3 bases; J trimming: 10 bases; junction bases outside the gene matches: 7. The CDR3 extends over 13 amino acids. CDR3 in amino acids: CAWRTSGGLAQYF. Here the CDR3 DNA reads TGTGCCTGGAGGACTAGCGGGGGACTTGCCCAGTACTTC.